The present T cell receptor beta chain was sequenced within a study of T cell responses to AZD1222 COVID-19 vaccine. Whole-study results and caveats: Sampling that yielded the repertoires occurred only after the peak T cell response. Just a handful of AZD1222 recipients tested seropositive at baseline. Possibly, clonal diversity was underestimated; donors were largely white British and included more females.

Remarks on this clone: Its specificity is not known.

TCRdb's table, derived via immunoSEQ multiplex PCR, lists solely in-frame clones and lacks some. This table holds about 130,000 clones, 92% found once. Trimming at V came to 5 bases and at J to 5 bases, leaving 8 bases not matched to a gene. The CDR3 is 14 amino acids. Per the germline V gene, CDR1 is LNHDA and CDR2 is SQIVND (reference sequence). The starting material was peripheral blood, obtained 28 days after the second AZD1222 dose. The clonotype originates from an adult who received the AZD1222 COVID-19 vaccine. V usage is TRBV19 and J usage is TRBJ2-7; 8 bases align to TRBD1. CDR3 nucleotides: TGTGCCAGTAGTCGCGGCAGGGGGCACCACGAGCAGTACTTC. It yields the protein CASSRGRGHHEQYF.